Presented here are 26 T cell receptor beta chains from one specimen sequenced in a study of early stage breast cancer tumors. Produced via immunoSEQ multiplex PCR; TCRdb's table is partial and in-frame only. The repertoire holds over a thousand clones, with around 77% as singletons. The sample taken for sequencing was normal breast tissue next to the tumor. These receptors all come from a person in their fifties with breast cancer.

The chain employs TRBV18 and TRBJ2-5, with D possibly matching TRBD2 (5 bases). CDR1 is KGHSH and CDR2 is LQKENI in the germline V gene. CDR3 size: 13 residues. The germline V and J ends were trimmed by 0 bases and 10 bases, with 12 bases remaining between them. The CDR3 DNA follows: TGTGCCAGCTCACCACCGGACGGGATGGTCCAGTACTTC. Its translation is CASSPPDGMVQYF.

The chain combines TRBV29-1 with TRBJ2-5; D is ambiguous. Germline lookup yields CDR1 SQVTM and CDR2 ANQGSEA. Trimming left V 4 bases short and J 2 bases short, with 8 bases between. The CDR3 consists of 12 residues. Here the CDR3 DNA reads TGCAGCGTTGCACAGTTACAAGAGACCCAGTACTTC. Translating gives CSVAQLQETQYF.

The rearrangement joins TRBV5-4 to TRBJ2-5, with 7 bases lining up with TRBD1. The CDR3 spans 15 residues. Losses at the gene ends were 1 base for V and 4 bases for J; bases not matched to a gene: 7. Germline V gene sequence: CDR1 SGHNT, CDR2 YYREEE (reference sequence). CDR3 in DNA: TGTGCCAGCAGCTTGCAAACAGGGGACGCAGAGACCCAGTACTTC. This gives the protein CASSLQTGDAETQYF. The variable domain in full, completed from reference TRBV5-4 and TRBJ2-5, reads ETGVTQSPTHLIKTRGQQVTLRCSSQSGHNTVSWYQQALGQGPQFIFQYYREEENGRGNFPPRFSGLQFPNYSSELNVNALELDDSALYLCASSLQTGDAETQYFGPGTRLLVL.

The CDR3 protein is CSVMEGMGQDTQYF. The CDR3 DNA sequence: TGCAGCGTCATGGAAGGTATGGGCCAAGATACGCAGTATTTT. V and J are TRBV29-1 and TRBJ2-3; D is ambiguous. The CDR3 is 14 amino acids. The germline V and J ends were trimmed by 6 bases and 5 bases, with 18 bases remaining between them. Looked up from germline, CDR1 is SQVTM and CDR2 is ANQGSEA.

The rearrangement links TRBV27 to TRBJ1-1; D remains ambiguous. The CDR3 has 13 amino acids. V was cut by 6 bases and J by 6 bases, with 14 bases left in between. Looked up from germline, CDR1 is MNHEY and CDR2 is SMNVEV (reference sequence). DNA of the CDR3: TGTGCCAGCAGAGACGTCCCCGGGGCTGAAGCTTTCTTT. As protein: CASRDVPGAEAFF.

This chain links TRBV11-2 with TRBJ2-7; no clear D. The CDR3 is made up of 11 amino acids. Germline CDR1 reads SGHAT; CDR2 reads FQNNGV. Deletions cut 1 base from V and 2 bases from J, with 0 bases between. CDR3 bases: TGTGCCAGCAGCTTAGCCTACGAGCAGTACTTC. Its translation is CASSLAYEQYF.

V and J are TRBV29-1 and TRBJ2-4; D is unresolved. The CDR3 length is 16 residues. Germline CDR1 reads SQVTM; CDR2 reads ANQGSEA. V lost 5 bases and J 0 bases, leaving 17 bases between the germline ends. CDR3: CSVLQQRLLAKNIQYF. DNA for the CDR3: TGCAGCGTTTTACAACAGAGACTTCTAGCCAAAAACATTCAGTACTTC. Combining the CDR3 with reference TRBV29-1 and TRBJ2-4 gives the whole variable domain SAVISQKPSRDICQRGTSLTIQCQVDSQVTMMFWYRQQPGQSLTLIATANQGSEATYESGFVIDKFPISRPNLTFSTLTVSNMSPEDSSIYLCSVLQQRLLAKNIQYFGAGTRLSVL.

This chain links TRBV27 with TRBJ2-1, with 7 bases matching TRBD1. The CDR3 consists of 15 residues. Germline CDR1 reads MNHEY; CDR2 reads SMNVEV (reference sequence). The V gene end was trimmed by 6 bases and the J gene end by 1 base; junction bases not matched to a gene: 6. CDR3 nucleotides: TGTGCCAGCAGCCCCGACAGGGTGTCCTACAATGAGCAGTTCTTC. It specifies CASSPDRVSYNEQFF.

This clone has a handful of counts. V is TRBV9 and J is TRBJ2-7; D remains unclear. V gave up 3 bases and J gave up 0 bases, with 7 bases separating them. The CDR3 totals 13 residues. Germline assignment: CDR1 SGDLS and CDR2 YYNGEE. CDR3 region: CASSGSSSYEQYF. CDR3 coding DNA: TGTGCCAGCAGCGGGAGTTCCTCCTACGAGCAGTACTTC.

The chain recombines TRBV19 with TRBJ2-5, with D maybe TRBD1 (6 bases). CDR1 LNHDA and CDR2 SQIVND come from the germline V gene (reference sequence). The CDR3 has 13 amino acids. Trimming removed 9 bases from V and 1 base from J, with 12 bases in between. In DNA, the CDR3 is TGTGCCAGCAACCAGGGGTCCCAAGAGACCCAGTACTTC. This gives the protein CASNQGSQETQYF.

J is TRBJ1-1 and V is TRBV7-2, with D perhaps TRBD1 (5 bases). This CDR3 is 14 amino acids long. Trimming removed 5 bases from V and 1 base from J, with 11 bases in between. Germline CDR1 reads SGHTA; CDR2 reads FQGNSA. CDR3 in DNA: TGTGCCAGCAGCAGAGGGACGGCGAACACTGAAGCTTTCTTT. As protein: CASSRGTANTEAFF.

The rearrangement links TRBV19 to TRBJ1-2, with no clear D. The germline V and J ends were trimmed by 6 bases and 1 base, with 24 bases remaining between them. The CDR3 contains 18 residues. Germline CDR1 is LNHDA and CDR2 is SQIVND (reference sequence). In DNA form, the CDR3 reads TGTGCCAGTAGGCCTGGACTGGGCGAGGCTCTATATAACTATGGCTACACCTTC. This encodes CASRPGLGEALYNYGYTF.

The chain combines TRBV19 with TRBJ2-1; 7 bases are shared with TRBD2. The CDR3 is 14 residues long. Germline V gene data show CDR1 as LNHDA and CDR2 as SQIVND (reference sequence). The V gene end was trimmed by 7 bases and the J gene end by 8 bases; junction bases not matched to a gene: 11. The CDR3 protein is CASTYAAGVHEQFF. CDR3 bases: TGTGCCAGTACCTATGCGGCGGGGGTCCATGAGCAGTTCTTC. The variable domain in full, completed from reference TRBV19 and TRBJ2-1, reads DGGITQSPKYLFRKEGQNVTLSCEQNLNHDAMYWYRQDPGQGLRLIYYSQIVNDFQKGDIAEGYSVSREKKESFPLTVTSAQKNPTAFYLCASTYAAGVHEQFFGPGTRLTVL.

The V call is TRBV7-2, the J call TRBJ2-3, with D perhaps TRBD1 or TRBD2 (6 bases each). Trimming took off 7 bases at V and 6 bases at J, with 17 bases between the two ends. Germline CDR1 and CDR2: SGHTA and FQGNSA. CDR3 length equals 14 residues. The CDR3 nucleotides are TGTGCCAGCAAACGTCCGGGGGCGGGGGATACGCAGTATTTT. Amino acids: CASKRPGAGDTQYF.

The chain couples TRBV4-1 to TRBJ2-7; tentatively, D is TRBD2 (7 bases). The ends were cut back, 1 base at V and 5 bases at J, with 15 bases in the middle. CDR3 length equals 15 residues. CDR1 and CDR2 (germline): MGHRA, YSYEKL. This CDR3 is CASSQGPGEGNEQYF. CDR3 DNA: TGCGCCAGCAGCCAAGGCCCAGGGGAGGGCAACGAGCAGTACTTC.

This chain links TRBV9 with TRBJ2-2, with D possibly being TRBD2 (6 bases). Trimming shortened V by 2 bases and J by 2 bases, and 10 bases separated the two germline ends. The CDR3 length is 15 residues. CDR1 and CDR2 (germline): SGDLS, YYNGEE. The CDR3 region has the DNA TGTGCCAGCAGCGTGGTCGGGGGAAACACCGGGGAGCTGTTTTTT. Its translation is CASSVVGGNTGELFF.

The rearrangement uses TRBV4-3 and TRBJ2-3; TRBD2 might be the D (7 bases). Germline lookup yields CDR1 LGHNA and CDR2 YSLEER. Trimming stripped 0 bases from V and 4 bases from J, with 14 bases between. CDR3 size: 16 residues. The CDR3 loop reads CASSQDLGGAADTQYF. The CDR3 bases are TGCGCCAGCAGCCAAGATTTAGGGGGGGCAGCAGATACGCAGTATTTT.

Regarding this clone: Other DNA sequences within the sample encode an identical CDR3. This chain uses TRBV7-9 with TRBJ1-3; tentatively, D is TRBD1 (6 bases). The CDR3 is made up of 15 amino acids. Trimming took off 5 bases at V and 2 bases at J, with 13 bases between the two ends. CDR1 is SEHNR and CDR2 is FQNEAQ in the germline V gene (reference sequence). The CDR3 nucleotides are TGTGCCAGCAGCCCCTCCAACAGGGCTGGAAACACCATATATTTT. Translating gives CASSPSNRAGNTIYF.

This sequence joins TRBV11-2 and TRBJ1-3, with D unresolved. Deletions cut 0 bases from V and 2 bases from J, with 2 bases between. This CDR3 is 13 amino acids long. Germline assignment: CDR1 SGHAT and CDR2 FQNNGV. This chain's CDR3 is CASSLEPGNTIYF. CDR3 nucleotides: TGTGCCAGCAGCTTAGAGCCTGGAAACACCATATATTTT.

The J gene is TRBJ2-7, the V gene TRBV2; D is perhaps TRBD1 (5 bases). The CDR3 contains 10 residues. The V end was cut by 6 bases, the J end by 7 bases, with 7 bases between. Germline V gene lookup returns CDR1 SNHLY and CDR2 FYNNEI. The CDR3 loop is CASSPGEQYF. The CDR3 DNA reads TGTGCCAGCAGCCCAGGGGAGCAGTACTTC.

This clone came up once. CDR3 amino acids: CASSLGAPGMNTEAFF. Here the CDR3 DNA reads TGTGCCAGCAGCTTGGGGGCCCCGGGGATGAACACTGAAGCTTTCTTT. The genes are TRBV5-4 and TRBJ1-1; D not resolved. V was shortened by 0 bases and J by 0 bases, with 12 bases between the two germline ends. The CDR3 runs to 16 residues. CDR1 is SGHNT and CDR2 is YYREEE in the germline V gene (reference sequence). Using reference TRBV5-4 and TRBJ1-1 for the parts outside the CDR3, the full variable domain is ETGVTQSPTHLIKTRGQQVTLRCSSQSGHNTVSWYQQALGQGPQFIFQYYREEENGRGNFPPRFSGLQFPNYSSELNVNALELDDSALYLCASSLGAPGMNTEAFFGQGTRLTVV.

In its sample, this clone was seen a few times. This rearrangement joins TRBV9 to TRBJ2-2; D is undetermined. Trimming pared 4 bases from V and 2 bases from J, leaving 6 bases between. The CDR3 runs 13 residues. CDR1 SGDLS and CDR2 YYNGEE come from the germline V gene. This CDR3 reads CASSPPNTGELFF. The CDR3 DNA is TGTGCCAGCAGCCCTCCAAACACCGGGGAGCTGTTTTTT.

The CDR3 sequence is CSVRQNTEAFF. The CDR3 region has the DNA TGCAGCGTCCGTCAAAACACTGAAGCTTTCTTT. The chain links TRBV29-1 to TRBJ1-1; D not certain. The CDR3 contains 11 residues. V dropped 6 bases and J dropped 2 bases, with 7 bases sitting between them. Germline assignment: CDR1 SQVTM and CDR2 ANQGSEA.

The V call is TRBV12-5, the J call TRBJ2-7; the D gene is possibly TRBD1 (5 bases). Germline CDR1 LGHNT, CDR2 FRNRAP. Deletions cut 4 bases from V and 1 base from J, with 8 bases between. This CDR3 region has 13 residues. The DNA of the CDR3 is TGTGCTAGTGGTTCTGACAGTTCCTACGAGCAGTACGTC. Translation: CASGSDSSYEQYV.

The rearrangement links TRBV5-8 to TRBJ1-1; 8 nucleotides align to TRBD1. The CDR3 extends over 14 amino acids. Germline V gene sequence: CDR1 SGHTS, CDR2 YDEGEE. V shed 3 bases and J 4 bases; nucleotides not matched to a gene: 5. The CDR3 region has the DNA TGTGCCAGCAGCTCCGGACAGGGAAGCACTGAAGCTTTCTTT. Encoded protein: CASSSGQGSTEAFF. Complete variable domain (other parts from reference TRBV5-8 and TRBJ1-1): EAGVTQSPTHLIKTRGQQATLRCSPISGHTSVYWYQQALGLGLQFLLWYDEGEERNRGNFPPRFSGRQFPNYSSELNVNALELEDSALYLCASSSGQGSTEAFFGQGTRLTVV.

There are a few counts of this clone. The chain uses TRBV5-1 and TRBJ1-1; D gene unclear. V shed 4 bases and J shed 4 bases, with 14 bases lying between them. The CDR3 is made up of 14 amino acids. Germline loops: CDR1 SGHRS, CDR2 YFSETQ. CDR3 loop: CASSAPPPGTEAFF. CDR3 DNA sequence: TGCGCCAGCAGCGCCCCTCCTCCTGGCACTGAAGCTTTCTTT.